This passage covers 19 T cell receptor beta chains from one sample sequenced in a study of blood T cells in healthy people across ages. The second PCR ran roughly 7 to 11 cycles with a sample-barcoded 5' primer and J-beta primers. Via MiXCR, TCRdb re-called the 5' RACE reads, giving one row per CDR3 protein. Of under 2,000,000 distinct CDR3 sequences listed, 49% were seen once; the top ten hold over 2%. Sequenced sample: blood. All receptors come from a woman between 40 and 55 years old in good health.

This chain's CDR3 is CASSDPGQGHYGYTF. The CDR3 bases are TGTGCCAGCAGTGACCCGGGACAGGGTCACTATGGCTACACCTTC. The chain couples TRBV6-5 to TRBJ1-2, with 9 bases fitting TRBD1. Germline loops: CDR1 MNHEY, CDR2 SVGAGI. This CDR3 is built from 15 residues. The V and J ends lost 5 bases and 3 bases, in that order; junction bases with no gene match: 7.

V gene TRBV7-9 combines with J gene TRBJ2-3; TRBD2 aligns across 7 bases. Trimming at V came to 4 bases and at J to 4 bases, leaving 2 bases not matched to a gene. Germline values: CDR1 SEHNR, CDR2 FQNEAQ (reference sequence). CDR3 length: 13 residues. CDR3 protein: CASSWDYPDTQYF. As DNA, the CDR3 is TGTGCCAGCAGCTGGGACTACCCAGATACGCAGTATTTT.

This chain uses TRBV4-1 with TRBJ1-2; 9 positions agree with TRBD1. Trimming cost V 0 bases and J 6 bases; bases outside gene matches: 5. There are 15 residues in the CDR3. Germline-derived CDR1 and CDR2 are MGHRA and YSYEKL. CDR3 nucleotides: TGCGCCAGCAGCCAAGATTCCAGGACAGGGGATGGCTACACCTTC. Amino acids: CASSQDSRTGDGYTF.

V and J are TRBV19 and TRBJ1-1; D gene ambiguous. Germline V gene data show CDR1 as LNHDA and CDR2 as SQIVND (reference sequence). CDR3 size: 15 residues. V dropped 3 bases and J dropped 1 base, with 12 bases sitting between them. CDR3 coding DNA: TGTGCCAGTAGTATGTACGGACGGACGAACACTGAAGCTTTCTTT. It specifies CASSMYGRTNTEAFF.

This clonotype was detected a few times. The rearrangement joins TRBV7-2 to TRBJ2-3, with D perhaps TRBD2 (6 bases). CDR3 length: 16 residues. CDR1 and CDR2 from the germline V gene are SGHTA and FQGNSA. Trimming shortened V by 3 bases and J by 1 base, and 14 bases separated the two germline ends. Here the CDR3 reads CASSFQAGWGTDTQYF. Written as DNA, the CDR3 is TGTGCCAGCAGCTTCCAGGCGGGGTGGGGCACAGATACGCAGTATTTT.

The CDR3 is CASSLVRGWGPRFYNEQFF. The CDR3 DNA reads as TGTGCCAGCAGCTTAGTTAGAGGGTGGGGGCCGAGATTCTACAATGAGCAGTTCTTC. This sequence joins TRBV7-2 and TRBJ2-1, with a weak D call TRBD1 (6 bases). Germline loops: CDR1 SGHTA, CDR2 FQGNSA. The CDR3 loop spans 19 amino acids. V lost 1 base and J 3 bases, leaving 22 bases between the germline ends.

This clonotype has ten or more counts. V is TRBV6-5 and J is TRBJ1-2, with 8 nucleotides matching TRBD1. This CDR3 has 14 amino acids. The V gene's germline CDR1 is MNHEY and CDR2 SVGAGI. J lost 2 bases, V lost 4 bases, and 3 bases had no gene match. CDR3 loop: CASSSAGGNYGYTF. The DNA of the CDR3 is TGTGCCAGCAGTTCTGCAGGGGGCAACTATGGCTACACCTTC.

This chain connects TRBV5-1 to TRBJ2-5; TRBD2 matches at 7 bases. CDR1 is SGHRS, CDR2 YFSETQ, per germline. The CDR3 length is 15 residues. V gave up 4 bases and J gave up 5 bases; unmatched junction bases: 11. CDR3 protein: CASSDSRASGETQYF. CDR3 DNA sequence: TGCGCCAGCAGCGATAGCAGGGCTAGCGGCGAGACCCAGTACTTC.

The chain carries TRBV5-1 and TRBJ2-7; D is possibly TRBD2 (6 bases). The last part of the DNA fits TRBJ2-5 better; the J call may be wrong. CDR1 and CDR2 (germline): SGHRS, YFSETQ. The CDR3 has 16 residues. CDR3 residues: CASARGSFRVGETQYF. For the CDR3, the DNA is TGCGCCAGCGCGCGGGGATCCTTTCGGGTCGGAGAGACCCAGTACTTC.

This clonotype has more than one count but fewer than ten. This sequence joins TRBV20-1 and TRBJ2-3; TRBD2 matches at 9 bases. J gave up 3 bases and V 1 base, and 8 bases lay outside the gene matches. The CDR3 extends over 16 amino acids. CDR1 DFQATT and CDR2 SNEGSKA come from the germline V gene (reference sequence). CDR3 sequence reads: CSARGPLAGVTDTQYF. CDR3 nucleotides: TGCAGTGCTAGAGGACCCTTAGCGGGGGTTACAGATACGCAGTATTTT.

J is TRBJ2-7 and V is TRBV5-1, with D possibly TRBD1 on 5 matching bases. Trimming removed 7 bases at V and 5 bases at J, with 16 bases between. From germline, CDR1 is SGHRS and CDR2 YFSETQ. This CDR3 region has 13 residues. The CDR3 DNA reads as TGCGCCAGCGGACACTCGGGCGGCGACGAGCAGTACTTC. This sequence encodes CASGHSGGDEQYF.

V gene TRBV11-1 combines with J gene TRBJ2-1, with 7 bases that match TRBD1. Germline CDR1 reads SGHAT; CDR2 reads FQDESV (reference sequence). V was pared by 4 bases and J by 1 base, with 7 bases of the junction left unmatched. This CDR3 is built from 16 residues. The CDR3 here is CASSSQGFLSYNEQFF. In DNA, the CDR3 is TGTGCCAGCAGCTCACAGGGGTTCTTATCCTACAATGAGCAGTTCTTC. The variable domain in full, completed from reference TRBV11-1 and TRBJ2-1, reads EAEVAQSPRYKITEKSQAVAFWCDPISGHATLYWYRQILGQGPELLVQFQDESVVDDSQLPKDRFSAERLKGVDSTLKIQPAELGDSAMYLCASSSQGFLSYNEQFFGPGTRLTVL.

This clonotype appeared many times. The chain uses TRBV12-3 or TRBV12-4 and TRBJ2-3; D unclear. CDR3 size: 12 residues. The ends were cut back, 6 bases at V and 1 base at J, with 5 bases in the middle. CDR3 residues: CASSFGTDTQYF. CDR3 bases: TGTGCCAGCAGCTTTGGCACAGATACGCAGTATTTT.

The genes are TRBV15 and TRBJ1-4; TRBD1 is a possible D gene (5 bases). The CDR3 spans 14 residues. Germline lookup yields CDR1 LNHNV and CDR2 YYDKDF (reference sequence). The germline V and J ends were trimmed by 9 bases and 0 bases, with 11 bases remaining between them. CDR3 sequence (DNA): TGTGCCACGTGCGGGGGGGCAACTAATGAAAAACTGTTTTTT. It codes for CATCGGATNEKLFF.

This chain connects TRBV9 to TRBJ2-5, with 11 bases identical to TRBD2. Germline trimming cut 0 bases from V and 11 bases from J; bases unmatched to any gene: 21. Germline values: CDR1 SGDLS, CDR2 YYNGEE. The CDR3 runs to 19 residues. CDR3: CASSVEVGGTSGTVNEQYF. CDR3 DNA: TGTGCCAGCAGCGTAGAGGTGGGGGGGACTAGCGGCACGGTGAATGAGCAGTACTTC.

This sequence joins TRBV6-6 and TRBJ2-5; D call uncertain. The germline V gene encodes CDR1 MNHNY and CDR2 SVGAGI (reference sequence). V gave up 2 bases and J gave up 1 base, with 8 bases separating them. The CDR3 has 14 residues. The CDR3 DNA is TGTGCCAGCAGTTACACTCAAAGCCAAGAGACCCAGTACTTC. Translated, it gives CASSYTQSQETQYF.

The chain couples TRBV2 to TRBJ1-4, with D maybe TRBD1 (5 bases). The CDR3 covers 14 residues. The V end was cut by 7 bases, the J end by 3 bases, with 12 bases between. CDR1 SNHLY and CDR2 FYNNEI come from the germline V gene. The CDR3 DNA reads TGTGCCAGCACGCAAAGACAGCCTAATGAAAAACTGTTTTTT. This gives the protein CASTQRQPNEKLFF.

This chain's CDR3 is CATSTSTSVGNEQFF. As DNA, the CDR3 is TGTGCCACCAGCACCTCGACTAGCGTTGGCAATGAGCAGTTCTTC. The V gene is TRBV15, the J gene TRBJ2-1, with TRBD2 matching over 8 bases. J lost 6 bases, V lost 4 bases, and 8 bases had no gene match. CDR1 LNHNV and CDR2 YYDKDF come from the germline V gene (reference sequence). CDR3 length: 15 amino acids.

V usage is TRBV28 and J usage is TRBJ2-5, with 7 bases fitting TRBD1. This CDR3 has 13 residues. Unmatched junction bases numbered 10, after V lost 7 bases and J lost 8 bases. The germline V gene has CDR1 MDHEN and CDR2 SYDVKM. CDR3 coding DNA: TGTGCCAGCACCGAGGACAGGCGAGGAACCCAGTACTTC. Amino acids: CASTEDRRGTQYF.